The present entry profiles one T cell receptor (beta chain) with its context. V lost 6 bases, J lost 6 bases, and 10 bases stayed unmatched. The germline gives CDR1 LGHDT, CDR2 YNNKEL (reference sequence). CDR3 size: 14 residues. The data are from a study of blood T cell repertoires in COVID-19. Across the study: Some COVID-19 samples were acute and others convalescent; all came from the United States, Italy and Spain. Sources were T cells, B-cell-depleted T cells, or PBMCs; the material itself was cDNA or gDNA.

The authors' processing: Amplifying reference gene primers gave estimates of nucleated cell counts. Method: immunoSEQ multiplex PCR; TCRdb's copy keeps in-frame clones and lacks some. D and trimming come from the DNA, and the V and J calls and clone size come from that table. The repertoire holds about 180,000 clones, with approximately 80% as singletons. The sequence came from a human donor in a cohort sampled during active COVID-19. The rearrangement links TRBV3-1 (or the pseudogene TRBV3-2) to TRBJ1-1; TRBD1 agrees at 7 bases. Sequencing used peripheral blood. The CDR3 region has the DNA TGTGCCAGCAGTCAACAGGGGATATACGCTGAAGCTTTCTTT. Protein product: CASSQQGIYAEAFF.